Below are 20 T cell receptor beta chains sequenced from a single sample in a study of blood T cell repertoires in COVID-19. Generated by immunoSEQ multiplex PCR, the TCRdb table keeps only in-frame clones and is missing some. The sample consists of tens of thousands of clones, roughly 80% of them appearing once. Material for sequencing was peripheral blood. All receptors derive from a woman between 55 and 75 years old with acute or convalescent COVID-19.

The chain combines TRBV7-2 with TRBJ1-5; D is possibly TRBD1 (6 bases). With 2 bases removed from V and 0 bases from J, the gap between germline ends came to 14 bases. The germline V gene encodes CDR1 SGHTA and CDR2 FQGNSA. This CDR3 contains 17 residues. CDR3 protein: CASSLSSGAISNQPQHF. For the CDR3, the DNA is TGTGCCAGCAGCTTAAGTTCAGGGGCTATTAGCAATCAGCCCCAGCATTTT.

The chain employs TRBV4-1 and TRBJ1-5, with 8 bases fitting TRBD1. V shed 0 bases, J shed 7 bases, and the junction held 2 bases outside the gene matches. The CDR3 is 14 residues long. The germline V gene has CDR1 MGHRA and CDR2 YSYEKL. The CDR3 is CASSQDAGGQPQHF. The CDR3 region has the DNA TGCGCCAGCAGCCAAGACGCAGGGGGCCAGCCCCAGCATTTT.

The chain couples TRBV2 to TRBJ1-1, with 7 bases fitting TRBD1. The junction had 5 bases not matched to a gene; V was cut back by 4 bases and J by 3 bases. The CDR3 runs 14 residues. Germline lookup yields CDR1 SNHLY and CDR2 FYNNEI. DNA for the CDR3: TGTGCCAGCAGTGTCCGCAGGGGGGACACTGAAGCTTTCTTT. Encoded protein: CASSVRRGDTEAFF.

The chain couples TRBV29-1 to TRBJ2-5; D uncertain. This CDR3 is built from 11 residues. Trimming removed 5 bases from V and 4 bases from J, with 8 bases in between. Germline V gene data show CDR1 as SQVTM and CDR2 as ANQGSEA. The CDR3 region is CSVLSGETQYF. The DNA of the CDR3 is TGCAGCGTTTTGTCGGGAGAGACCCAGTACTTC.

V and J are TRBV19 and TRBJ2-3; D unresolved. Germline lookup yields CDR1 LNHDA and CDR2 SQIVND (reference sequence). The CDR3 is 14 residues long. Trimming left V 5 bases short and J 3 bases short, with 12 bases between. The CDR3 sequence: CASSLAADTDTQYF. As DNA, the CDR3 is TGTGCCAGTAGTCTCGCGGCCGATACAGATACGCAGTATTTT. Looking up the rest from reference TRBV19 and TRBJ2-3 gives the full variable domain: DGGITQSPKYLFRKEGQNVTLSCEQNLNHDAMYWYRQDPGQGLRLIYYSQIVNDFQKGDIAEGYSVSREKKESFPLTVTSAQKNPTAFYLCASSLAADTDTQYFGPGTRLTVL.

The chain joins TRBV9 to TRBJ2-1, with TRBD1 as a possible D gene (6 bases). There are 19 residues in the CDR3. Trimming stripped 4 bases from V and 1 base from J, with 24 bases between. Germline loops: CDR1 SGDLS, CDR2 YYNGEE. The CDR3 sequence is CASSHPGQGKDRSYNEQFF. CDR3 DNA sequence: TGTGCCAGCAGCCACCCGGGCCAGGGGAAGGATCGATCCTACAATGAGCAGTTCTTC.

Points on this clone: An end of the junction does not agree with germline; a read error may underlie this. This chain connects TRBV20-1 to TRBJ1-2, with D possibly TRBD1 on 6 matching bases. CDR1 is DFQATT and CDR2 is SNEGSKA in the germline V gene (reference sequence). The CDR3 has 9 amino acids. CDR3: CSARGQGAF. The CDR3, as DNA: TGCAGTGCTAGGGGACAAGGCGCCTTC.

The genes are TRBV29-1 and TRBJ1-3, with 7 bases lining up with TRBD1. CDR3 length: 15 amino acids. The V gene's germline CDR1 is SQVTM and CDR2 ANQGSEA. The J segment lost 1 base and the V segment lost 1 base, leaving 4 bases of the junction unmatched. The CDR3: CSVEAGQRSGNTIYF. The CDR3 DNA sequence: TGCAGCGTTGAAGCGGGACAGAGATCTGGAAACACCATATATTTT.

The chain has TRBV30 and TRBJ2-7; TRBD1 matches at 10 bases. CDR1 is GTSNPN and CDR2 is SVGIG in the germline V gene (reference sequence). Unmatched junction bases numbered 7, after V lost 0 bases and J lost 5 bases. This CDR3 region has 15 residues. CDR3 coding DNA: TGTGCCTGGAGTGTACCCGGGACAGGGGTCAACGAGCAGTACGTC. It codes for CAWSVPGTGVNEQYV.

The CDR3 DNA follows: TGTGCCAGCAGCCTAACAGGGTCTTCGGCTGGAAACACCATATATTTT. This gives the protein CASSLTGSSAGNTIYF. The gene calls are TRBV4-2 and TRBJ1-3, with D possibly being TRBD1 (6 bases). Trimming shortened V by 4 bases and J by 2 bases, and 15 bases separated the two germline ends. From germline, CDR1 is LGHNA and CDR2 YNFKEQ. The CDR3 consists of 16 residues.

This chain uses TRBV10-1 with TRBJ2-2; 8 bases are shared with TRBD1. The trim removed 6 bases at V and 0 bases at J, leaving 3 bases unmatched. CDR3 length: 15 amino acids. Looked up from germline, CDR1 is WNHNN and CDR2 is SYGVQD (reference sequence). Written as DNA, the CDR3 is TGCGCCAGCAGGACAGGGGATTCGAACACCGGGGAGCTGTTTTTT. Amino acids: CASRTGDSNTGELFF.

This clone was detected once. The chain employs TRBV6-5 and TRBJ1-5, with D perhaps TRBD1 (6 bases). The CDR3 runs to 13 residues. CDR1 MNHEY and CDR2 SVGAGI come from the germline V gene. Trimming cost V 6 bases and J 3 bases, with 9 bases left between them. CDR3 nucleotide sequence: TGTGCCAGCAGAACAGGGACCAATCAGCCCCAGCATTTT. Translated: CASRTGTNQPQHF.

This rearrangement joins TRBV7-6 to TRBJ2-7; the match to TRBD1 covers 7 bases. V lost 5 bases and J lost 4; bases outside the gene matches: 8. Germline loops: CDR1 SGHVS, CDR2 FNYEAQ. This CDR3 has 14 amino acids. CDR3 sequence: CASSQGDRSYEQYF. The CDR3 DNA reads as TGTGCCAGCAGCCAGGGGGACAGATCTTACGAGCAGTACTTC. Based on the CDR3 plus reference TRBV7-6 and TRBJ2-7, the full variable domain is GAGVSQSPRYKVTKRGQDVALRCDPISGHVSLYWYRQALGQGPEFLTYFNYEAQQDKSGLPNDRFSAERPEGSISTLTIQRTEQRDSAMYRCASSQGDRSYEQYFGPGTRLTVT.

The V and J genes are TRBV5-8 and TRBJ2-7, with 12 nucleotides matching TRBD1. The V gene's germline CDR1 is SGHTS and CDR2 YDEGEE. After removal of 0 bases from V and 7 bases from J, the junction contained 8 bases not matched to a gene. The CDR3 covers 16 residues. Here the CDR3 DNA reads TGTGCCAGCAGCTTGGAACCGGGACAGGGGGCTGGGGAGCAGTACTTC. It translates to CASSLEPGQGAGEQYF.

The chain couples TRBV5-5 to TRBJ1-2; D not certain. CDR3 size: 13 residues. The germline V gene encodes CDR1 SGHKS and CDR2 YYEKEE (reference sequence). V was shortened by 5 bases and J by 3 bases, with 11 bases between the two germline ends. The CDR3 region has the DNA TGTGCCAGCAGTTCCGACGGGGACTATGGCTACACCTTC. Amino acids: CASSSDGDYGYTF.

The V and J genes are TRBV7-6 and TRBJ1-4; 10 positions match TRBD1. This CDR3 comprises 14 residues. The V gene end was trimmed by 3 bases and the J gene end by 12 bases; junction bases not matched to a gene: 7. Germline lookup yields CDR1 SGHVS and CDR2 FNYEAQ. DNA for the CDR3: TGTGCCAGCAGCTTTTCCCTCGGGACAGGGGAACTGTTTTTT. It codes for CASSFSLGTGELFF.

The J gene is TRBJ1-2, the V gene TRBV24-1; 12 nucleotides match TRBD1. Per the germline V gene, CDR1 is KGHDR and CDR2 is SFDVKD. J was trimmed by 6 bases and V by 4 bases; bases with no gene match: 5. There are 15 residues in the CDR3. For the CDR3, the DNA is TGTGCCACCAGTGACTCGGGACAGGGGGCGCATGGCTACACCTTC. It specifies CATSDSGQGAHGYTF.

This clone was observed a few times. This chain connects TRBV7-6 to TRBJ1-1; D call uncertain. The CDR3 length is 15 residues. V gave up 5 bases and J gave up 4 bases, with 17 bases separating them. CDR1 is SGHVS, CDR2 FNYEAQ, per germline. In DNA form, the CDR3 reads TGTGCCAGCAGCGCAAATCCCCCCGCGGGCACTGAAGCTTTCTTT. This sequence encodes CASSANPPAGTEAFF.

This clone was picked up one time. The rearrangement joins TRBV5-4 to TRBJ1-1; perhaps TRBD1 as D (5 bases). The CDR3 sequence is 15 residues long. Germline lookup yields CDR1 SGHNT and CDR2 YYREEE (reference sequence). The ends were cut back, 0 bases at V and 2 bases at J, with 11 bases in the middle. The CDR3 protein is CASSLGVDSNTEAFF. The CDR3 nucleotides read TGTGCCAGCAGCTTGGGGGTCGACAGTAACACTGAAGCTTTCTTT.

The J gene is TRBJ2-5, the V gene TRBV12-3 or TRBV12-4; 8 bases agree with TRBD2. The trim removed 5 bases at V and 5 bases at J, leaving 4 bases unmatched. The CDR3 has 13 amino acids. The CDR3 coding sequence is TGTGCCAGCAGTGCGGGACTAGTTGAGACCCAGTACTTC. It encodes CASSAGLVETQYF.